The rows below give T cell receptor beta chains drawn from one sample of a study of T-cell memory formation after mild COVID-19. Via MiXCR, TCRdb re-called the 5' RACE reads, giving one row per CDR3 protein. The data contain about 440,000 distinct CDR3 sequences, around 18% of them singletons. Sequenced: PBMCs or a T cell subset sorted from them (not recorded which). These receptors all come from an adult woman who had mild COVID-19 (a few samples of this study predate the infection). Cell type and time point are not known. Each CDR3 is given with its conserved first and last residue. A D gene is named only where the DNA matches it firmly. The size field is filled for only some rows; it gives once, few, many or a size class.

V: TRBV7-3
length: 14
size: .
J: TRBJ2-1
D: .
DNA: TGTGCCAGCAGCCCTGGGAGTTTCGGCAATGAGCAGTTCTTC
CDR3: CASSPGSFGNEQFF

V: TRBV7-6
length: 17
size: few
J: TRBJ1-1
D: TRBD1
DNA: TGTGCCAGCAGCATAGGACAGGGGTGGACTCTGAACACTGAAGCTTTCTTT
CDR3: CASSIGQGWTLNTEAFF

V: TRBV20-1
length: 16
size: many
J: TRBJ2-3
D: .
DNA: TGCAGTGCTAGAAATCGGCGGGTGGGGGGCACAGATACGCAGTATTTT
CDR3: CSARNRRVGGTDTQYF

V: TRBV18
length: 15
size: .
J: TRBJ1-1
D: .
DNA: TGTGCCAGCTCACCAAGCGTGGGGCCGAACACTGAAGCTTTCTTT
CDR3: CASSPSVGPNTEAFF

V: TRBV19
length: 15
size: .
J: TRBJ2-1
D: TRBD2
DNA: TGTGCCAGTAGTTCGACTAGCGGGAGGGCCGATGAGCAGTTCTTC
CDR3: CASSSTSGRADEQFF

V: TRBV20-1
length: 11
size: .
J: TRBJ2-1
D: .
DNA: TGCAGTGTACATAGGGTCAATGAGCAGTTCTTC
CDR3: CSVHRVNEQFF

V: TRBV29-1
length: 14
size: few
J: TRBJ2-3
D: .
DNA: TGCAGCGTTGCGCGGGGAGCTAGCACAGATACGCAGTATTTT
CDR3: CSVARGASTDTQYF

V: TRBV2
length: 13
size: .
J: TRBJ1-1
D: .
DNA: TGTGCCAGCACCGCGGGGGGGTACACTGAAGCTTTCTTT
CDR3: CASTAGGYTEAFF

V: TRBV7-3
length: 16
size: few
J: TRBJ2-5
D: TRBD2
DNA: TGTGCCAGCAGCCACTCCGGGGGACTAGCGGAAGAGACCCAGTACTTC
CDR3: CASSHSGGLAEETQYF

V: TRBV5-1
length: 14
size: many
J: TRBJ2-3
D: .
DNA: TGCGCCAGCTGTAGACAGTTCGGCACAGATACGCAGTATTTT
CDR3: CASCRQFGTDTQYF

V: TRBV9
length: 16
size: .
J: TRBJ2-1
D: .
DNA: TGTGCCAGCAGCGTAGCCTCCCTAGCAGGGAGAGATGAGCAGTTCTTC
CDR3: CASSVASLAGRDEQFF

V: TRBV20-1
length: 12
size: .
J: TRBJ2-5
D: .
DNA: TGCAGTGCTAGGTCTAACCAAGAGACCCAGTACTTC
CDR3: CSARSNQETQYF

V: TRBV3-1
length: 17
size: .
J: TRBJ1-2
D: .
DNA: TGTGCCAGCAGCCCAAACCCGGCAGCTGCAGGGACTACGGGCTACACCTTC
CDR3: CASSPNPAAAGTTGYTF

V: TRBV27
length: 13
size: few
J: TRBJ1-2
D: .
DNA: TGTGCCAGCAGTTTCTCCCCCGGACATGGCTACACCTTC
CDR3: CASSFSPGHGYTF

V: TRBV24-1
length: 14
size: few
J: TRBJ2-5
D: .
DNA: TGTGCCACCAGTGCTGGGAAGGTGGTAGAGACCCAGTACTTC
CDR3: CATSAGKVVETQYF

V: TRBV4-1
length: 15
size: few
J: TRBJ1-1
D: .
DNA: TGCGCCAGCAGCCAAGTTTTCGGGGGGATCGAGAAAGCTTTCTTT
CDR3: CASSQVFGGIEKAFF